The T cell receptor beta chain under discussion was sequenced for a study of blood T cell repertoires in COVID-19. At the level of the study: Acute and convalescent COVID-19 specimens originated in the United States, Italy and Spain. PBMCs, B-cell-depleted T cells, or T cells provided the cDNA or gDNA that made up the material.

The CDR3 totals 15 residues. Trimming shortened V by 0 bases and J by 3 bases, and 11 bases separated the two germline ends. Germline assignment: CDR1 MNHNS and CDR2 SASEGT. As processed by the authors: Estimation of nucleated cell counts relied on the amplification of reference gene primers. TCRdb's copy holds only in-frame clones and misses some; the assay was immunoSEQ multiplex PCR. V, J and clone size are taken as reported in that table, and D and trimming were inferred from the DNA itself. The sample has 300,000 to 450,000 clones; around 90% are singletons. The sequenced sample consisted of peripheral blood. The receptor was derived from a human donor in a cohort sampled during active COVID-19. The chain uses TRBV6-1 and TRBJ1-2; D is ambiguous. CDR3 coding DNA: TGTGCCAGCAGTGAAGCCGCGGTGGAGTACTATGGCTACACCTTC. Its translation: CASSEAAVEYYGYTF.